The rows below give T cell receptor beta chains drawn from one sample of a study of blood T cell repertoires in COVID-19. Repertoires were generated with immunoSEQ multiplex PCR, while TCRdb's copy carries only in-frame clones and drops some. The data show 150,000 or so clones, approximately 88% seen once. Material for sequencing was peripheral blood. These receptors were collected from a human donor in a cohort sampled during active COVID-19. The CDR3 runs from the conserved cysteine through the conserved F or W. The D gene is left open where the match is weak. Some rows have no size entry. The others give once, few or many, or a class for an expanded clone.

TRBV30	TRBJ2-7	TRBD1	.	CAWSPVGQGAYEQYF	TGTGCCTGGAGCCCGGTGGGACAGGGGGCTTACGAGCAGTACTTC
TRBV6-2/TRBV6-3	TRBJ2-1	.	.	CASSSRGNEQFF	TGTGCCAGCAGTTCGAGAGGGAATGAGCAGTTCTTC
TRBV24-1	TRBJ2-7	.	.	CATSDHGKTYEQYF	TGTGCCACCAGTGATCACGGGAAGACCTACGAGCAGTACTTC
TRBV9	TRBJ2-5	TRBD2	once	CASSTGLAGEETQYF	TGTGCCAGCAGCACCGGACTAGCGGGGGAAGAGACCCAGTACTTC
TRBV27	TRBJ2-7	.	once	CASSLGGDSYEQYF	TGTGCCAGCAGTTTAGGAGGGGACTCCTACGAGCAGTACTTC
TRBV12-3/TRBV12-4	TRBJ1-1	.	.	CASSWTVAEAFF	TGTGCCAGCAGCTGGACAGTTGCTGAAGCTTTCTTT
TRBV19	TRBJ1-5	TRBD1	.	CASSTGTGEGQPQHF	TGTGCCAGTAGTACCGGGACAGGGGAAGGTCAGCCCCAGCATTTT
TRBV28	TRBJ1-5	TRBD1	few	CASGTGGHQPQHF	TGTGCCAGCGGGACAGGGGGGCATCAGCCCCAGCATTTT
TRBV28	TRBJ2-7	TRBD2	.	CASSLAGRSYEQYF	TGTGCCAGCAGCCTAGCGGGGCGCTCCTACGAGCAGTACTTC
TRBV30	TRBJ2-7	TRBD2	.	CAWSGLAGASYEQYF	TGTGCCTGGAGTGGTCTAGCGGGGGCATCCTACGAGCAGTACTTC
TRBV7-3	TRBJ2-7	TRBD1	.	CASSPGQGSDTKYF	TGTGCCAGCAGCCCGGGACAGGGAAGCGACACAAAGTACTTC
TRBV4-1	TRBJ2-7	.	.	CASSQGTRSAYEQYF	TGCGCCAGCAGCCAAGGGACTCGCTCTGCCTACGAGCAGTACTTC
TRBV18	TRBJ1-1	.	.	CASSPPTSRRSGLEAFF	TGTGCCAGCTCACCGCCAACTTCGCGTAGGAGTGGCCTCGAAGCTTTCTTT
TRBV19	TRBJ2-5	.	.	CASSSTSLETQYF	TGTGCCAGTAGTTCCACTAGCCTGGAGACCCAGTACTTC
TRBV4-1	TRBJ1-4	.	.	CASSPQNGGLEKLFF	TGCGCCAGCAGCCCCCAGAATGGGGGACTAGAAAAACTGTTTTTT
TRBV5-4	TRBJ1-2	.	.	CASSFRQVNYGYTF	TGTGCCAGCAGCTTTCGACAGGTTAACTATGGCTACACCTTC
TRBV9	TRBJ2-1	TRBD1	.	CASSVTPRGDRGIEQFF	TGTGCCAGCAGCGTCACGCCCCGAGGAGACAGGGGGATTGAGCAGTTCTTC
TRBV6-6	TRBJ2-7	.	.	CASSTKNYEQYF	TGTGCCAGCAGTACAAAAAACTACGAGCAGTACTTC
TRBV30	TRBJ2-1	TRBD2	few	CAWSVLSGGRNEQFF	TGTGCCTGGAGTGTACTATCGGGGGGGCGGAATGAGCAGTTCTTC
TRBV29-1	TRBJ1-2	.	.	CSVDQATGGYTF	TGCAGCGTTGACCAGGCAACCGGTGGCTACACCTTC
TRBV5-1	TRBJ2-5	.	.	CASSLDFAASQETQYF	TGCGCCAGCAGCTTGGATTTTGCGGCGAGCCAAGAGACCCAGTACTTC
TRBV5-1	TRBJ1-6	TRBD1	.	CASSRDREGSPLHF	TGCGCCAGCTCCCGGGACAGGGAAGGTTCACCCCTCCACTTT
TRBV27	TRBJ2-1	.	.	CASSELTERSEQFF	TGTGCCAGCAGTGAACTGACCGAGCGGAGTGAGCAGTTCTTC
TRBV7-9	TRBJ2-7	.	.	CASSPVIMGASSYEQYF	TGTGCCAGCAGCCCCGTAATCATGGGGGCGAGCTCCTACGAGCAGTACTTC
TRBV20-1	TRBJ2-1	.	.	CSASMRTYNEQFF	TGCAGTGCTAGTATGCGGACATACAATGAGCAGTTCTTC